The 27 T cell receptor beta chains in this list originate from one sample, sequenced in a study of shared clonotypes between healthy human individuals. Profiling relied on immunoSEQ multiplex PCR, and the TCRdb table lists in-frame clones only, not all of them. The table shows 1.4 million or so clones, with 98% occurring only once. The sample was naive CD4+ T cells sorted from blood. Subset given: CD45RA+ positively selected. These receptors all stem from a man aged 25 to 45 in good health.

The CDR3 sequence: CASSESTVNTEAFF. The CDR3 nucleotides are TGTGCCAGCAGCGAATCGACAGTGAACACTGAAGCTTTCTTT. The rearrangement uses TRBV9 and TRBJ1-1, with D possibly being TRBD1 (5 bases). Germline V gene sequence: CDR1 SGDLS, CDR2 YYNGEE. The CDR3 loop spans 14 amino acids. V lost 3 bases to trimming and J lost 0 bases, with 9 bases between them. Supplemented by reference TRBV9 and TRBJ1-1, the full variable domain reads DSGVTQTPKHLITATGQRVTLRCSPRSGDLSVYWYQQSLDQGLQFLIQYYNGEERAKGNILERFSAQQFPDLHSELNLSSLELGDSALYFCASSESTVNTEAFFGQGTRLTVV.

The chain couples TRBV7-3 to TRBJ2-3; D tentatively reads TRBD1 or TRBD2 (5 bases each). V was pared by 5 bases and J by 6 bases, with 12 bases between. The CDR3 loop spans 13 amino acids. Germline assignment: CDR1 SGHTA and CDR2 FQGTGA. In DNA, the CDR3 is TGTGCCAGCAGCGCTCTCGGGGCCGATACGCAGTATTTT. Amino acids: CASSALGADTQYF.

This chain connects TRBV2 to TRBJ1-2; 9 nucleotides line up with TRBD1. Trimming took 6 bases from V and 4 from J; bases not matched to a gene: 9. The germline CDR1 and CDR2 sequences are SNHLY and FYNNEI. The length of the CDR3 is 15 residues. Here the CDR3 DNA reads TGTGCCAGCAGGCAACCGGGACAGGGAGGCTATGGCTACACCTTC. Its translation: CASRQPGQGGYGYTF.

A single count supports this clone. V usage is TRBV7-9 and J usage is TRBJ2-3; 11 positions agree with TRBD2. This CDR3 has 17 amino acids. V gave up 5 bases and J gave up 5 bases; unmatched junction bases: 12. Germline V CDR1 and CDR2: SEHNR, FQNEAQ (reference sequence). CDR3: CASSRRELAGGKDTQYF. The CDR3 DNA is TGTGCCAGCAGCAGACGGGAGTTAGCGGGAGGGAAAGATACGCAGTATTTT.

The CDR3 loop reads CASSFSGQETQYF. CDR3 nucleotides: TGTGCCAGCAGCTTTAGCGGCCAAGAGACCCAGTACTTC. The chain has TRBV5-4 and TRBJ2-5; D perhaps matches TRBD2 (6 bases). CDR3 length equals 13 residues. V lost 2 bases, J lost 1 base, and 6 bases lay in between. Germline V lookup: CDR1 SGHNT, CDR2 YYREEE (reference sequence). Full variable domain (remainder filled in from reference TRBV5-4 and TRBJ2-5): ETGVTQSPTHLIKTRGQQVTLRCSSQSGHNTVSWYQQALGQGPQFIFQYYREEENGRGNFPPRFSGLQFPNYSSELNVNALELDDSALYLCASSFSGQETQYFGPGTRLLVL.

The chain recombines TRBV9 with TRBJ2-7, with 9 bases fitting TRBD2. Germline CDR1 SGDLS, CDR2 YYNGEE. The CDR3 covers 15 residues. Unmatched junction bases numbered 6, after V lost 2 bases and J lost 3 bases. The CDR3 sequence is CASSVLAGPFYEQYF. The CDR3 nucleotides are TGTGCCAGCAGCGTCCTAGCGGGACCTTTCTACGAGCAGTACTTC.

This chain joins TRBV19 and TRBJ2-7; TRBD1 aligns across 7 bases. Germline lookup yields CDR1 LNHDA and CDR2 SQIVND (reference sequence). J gave up 4 bases and V 5 bases, and 14 bases lay outside the gene matches. This CDR3 is 16 amino acids long. The CDR3 reads CASSLTSQGRGYEQYF. The CDR3 nucleotides read TGTGCCAGTAGTTTAACCTCACAGGGGAGAGGGTACGAGCAGTACTTC. The full variable domain, completed using reference TRBV19 and TRBJ2-7, is DGGITQSPKYLFRKEGQNVTLSCEQNLNHDAMYWYRQDPGQGLRLIYYSQIVNDFQKGDIAEGYSVSREKKESFPLTVTSAQKNPTAFYLCASSLTSQGRGYEQYFGPGTRLTVT.

This chain's CDR3 is CASTKGPGRFGETQYF. CDR3 nucleotides: TGCGCCAGCACCAAGGGGCCGGGGAGGTTCGGAGAGACCCAGTACTTC. The V call is TRBV5-1, the J call TRBJ2-5; possibly TRBD2 for D (6 bases). The CDR3 covers 16 residues. CDR1 and CDR2 (germline): SGHRS, YFSETQ. Trimming took off 6 bases at V and 4 bases at J, with 22 bases between the two ends.

V usage is TRBV9 and J usage is TRBJ1-5; no clear D. This CDR3 region has 10 residues. Trimming removed 10 bases from V and 7 bases from J, with 9 bases in between. Germline V gene sequence: CDR1 SGDLS, CDR2 YYNGEE. For the CDR3, the DNA is TGTGCCGGTAACAGCCAGCCCCAGCATTTT. Translation: CAGNSQPQHF.

The chain joins TRBV4-3 to TRBJ1-2; D gene ambiguous. V lost 0 bases, J lost 8 bases, and 19 bases lay in between. The CDR3 contains 16 residues. Germline CDR1 reads LGHNA; CDR2 reads YSLEER. In DNA, the CDR3 is TGCGCCAGCAGCCAAGAGGGGTCAGGCACCACTCGAGGCTACACCTTC. It is translated as CASSQEGSGTTRGYTF.

The chain carries TRBV5-1 and TRBJ2-3, with D hard to call. CDR1 SGHRS and CDR2 YFSETQ come from the germline V gene. The CDR3 is 13 residues long. Trimming cost V 4 bases and J 3 bases, with 9 bases left between them. The CDR3 bases are TGCGCCAGCAGCCAATCCGGGACAGATACGCAGTATTTT. Its protein product is CASSQSGTDTQYF.

The V call is TRBV6-5, the J call TRBJ1-1; possibly TRBD1 for D (5 bases). Germline CDR1 is MNHEY and CDR2 is SVGAGI. This CDR3 region has 15 residues. V was trimmed by 0 bases and J by 0 bases, leaving 8 bases between them. CDR3 residues: CASSYSAGMNTEAFF. The CDR3 coding sequence is TGTGCCAGCAGTTACTCCGCAGGGATGAACACTGAAGCTTTCTTT.

The chain has TRBV7-9 and TRBJ1-5, with D tentatively TRBD1 (6 bases). The CDR3 consists of 13 residues. The germline V gene has CDR1 SEHNR and CDR2 FQNEAQ (reference sequence). V shed 2 bases and J shed 7 bases, with 9 bases lying between them. CDR3 region: CASSLMGAQPQHF. CDR3 coding DNA: TGTGCCAGCAGCTTAATGGGGGCGCAGCCCCAGCATTTT.

V gene TRBV18 combines with J gene TRBJ1-3; no firm D call. The CDR3 consists of 15 residues. Trimming removed 4 bases at V and 4 bases at J, with 14 bases between. Germline CDR1 is KGHSH and CDR2 is LQKENI. Here the CDR3 DNA reads TGTGCCAGCTCACTAACAGACCTGCTGGGAAACACCATATATTTT. As protein: CASSLTDLLGNTIYF.

The chain combines TRBV5-1 with TRBJ2-3; TRBD2 matches 7 bases. CDR3 length: 20 amino acids. The V and J ends lost 2 bases and 2 bases, in that order; junction bases with no gene match: 20. The germline V gene encodes CDR1 SGHRS and CDR2 YFSETQ. Here the CDR3 DNA reads TGCGCCAGCAGCTTCTATAGGACTAGTACCCCCGAGCTGGACACAGATACGCAGTATTTT. Translated, it gives CASSFYRTSTPELDTDTQYF.

The chain recombines TRBV5-4 with TRBJ2-1; 8 bases map to TRBD2. Germline V gene data show CDR1 as SGHNT and CDR2 as YYREEE (reference sequence). The CDR3 runs to 13 residues. The ends lost 3 bases at V and 7 bases at J; junction bases unmatched: 3. In nucleotides, the CDR3 is TGTGCCAGCAGCTGGGGGACTAGGAATGAGCAGTTCTTC. It translates to CASSWGTRNEQFF.

Notes on this clone: Other DNA sequences in this sample translate to the same CDR3. The chain carries TRBV5-1 and TRBJ1-1; D call uncertain. The length of the CDR3 is 13 residues. Germline assignment: CDR1 SGHRS and CDR2 YFSETQ. The V and J ends lost 0 bases and 1 base respectively, with 4 bases between them. CDR3 bases: TGCGCCAGCAGCTTGGTCCGGAACACTGAAGCTTTCTTT. Its protein is CASSLVRNTEAFF.

The table lists this clone with a count of one. This chain uses TRBV5-1 with TRBJ2-5; a possible D gene is TRBD1 (7 bases). This CDR3 contains 15 residues. V was pared by 4 bases and J by 5 bases, with 18 bases between. Germline CDR1 reads SGHRS; CDR2 reads YFSETQ. CDR3 residues: CASSPLRGRDETQYF. The CDR3 region has the DNA TGCGCCAGCAGCCCCCTTAGGGGGCGGGATGAGACCCAGTACTTC. Together with reference TRBV5-1 and TRBJ2-5, the CDR3 gives the full variable domain: KAGVTQTPRYLIKTRGQQVTLSCSPISGHRSVSWYQQTPGQGLQFLFEYFSETQRNKGNFPGRFSGRQFSNSRSEMNVSTLELGDSALYLCASSPLRGRDETQYFGPGTRLLVL.

The chain recombines TRBV6-6 with TRBJ2-4; 9 bases are shared with TRBD2. J was trimmed by 7 bases and V by 1 base; bases with no gene match: 8. The CDR3 is 16 residues long. The germline V gene encodes CDR1 MNHNY and CDR2 SVGAGI (reference sequence). The CDR3 region is CASSYLAGVLENIQYF. In DNA form, the CDR3 reads TGTGCCAGCAGTTACTTAGCGGGAGTGTTAGAGAACATTCAGTACTTC.

The chain employs TRBV27 and TRBJ2-1; tentatively, D is TRBD1 or TRBD2 (6 bases each). Germline V gene sequence: CDR1 MNHEY, CDR2 SMNVEV (reference sequence). There are 15 residues in the CDR3. Trimming cost V 3 bases and J 7 bases, with 16 bases left between them. The CDR3 sequence is CASSFRGVFRNEQFF. CDR3 in DNA: TGTGCCAGCAGTTTTAGGGGGGTTTTTAGAAATGAGCAGTTCTTC.

The chain carries TRBV19 and TRBJ1-1, with TRBD1 matching over 11 bases. Germline V gives CDR1 LNHDA, CDR2 SQIVND (reference sequence). The V and J ends lost 4 bases and 4 bases, in that order; junction bases with no gene match: 5. The CDR3 spans 15 residues. This chain's CDR3 is CASSRTGTGGTEAFF. The CDR3 region has the DNA TGTGCCAGTAGTAGAACCGGGACAGGGGGCACTGAAGCTTTCTTT.

This clone was observed once. J is TRBJ1-5 and V is TRBV28, with D perhaps TRBD1 (5 bases). Germline CDR1 is MDHEN and CDR2 is SYDVKM. The V gene lost 10 bases and the J gene lost 7 bases, with 17 bases spanning the gap. The CDR3 spans 13 residues. The CDR3 loop is CATTTGFTQPQHF. In DNA, the CDR3 is TGTGCCACCACTACAGGTTTTACGCAGCCCCAGCATTTT.

The CDR3 DNA sequence: TGTGCCAGCAGCATAGCGGGAGGCGGCGGGCTGTTCTTC. Translating it yields CASSIAGGGGLFF. The chain couples TRBV6-1 to TRBJ2-1; 10 nucleotides agree with TRBD2. The J segment lost 15 bases and the V segment lost 6 bases, leaving 11 bases of the junction unmatched. This CDR3 is built from 13 residues. Germline loops: CDR1 MNHNS, CDR2 SASEGT.

This chain connects TRBV23-1 to TRBJ2-7, with unresolved D. TRBV23-1 is recorded as an ORF, its role being uncertain. V was clipped by 6 bases and J by 0 bases, with 18 bases between them. This CDR3 comprises 16 residues. CDR3 residues: CASSRIGLPNSYEQYF. CDR3 nucleotides: TGCGCCAGCAGCCGCATCGGCCTACCAAACTCCTACGAGCAGTACTTC.

This chain connects TRBV6-1 to TRBJ2-4; no definite D call. The CDR3 consists of 13 residues. Germline loops: CDR1 MNHNS, CDR2 SASEGT. V dropped 2 bases and J dropped 7 bases, with 9 bases sitting between them. CDR3 sequence (DNA): TGTGCCAGCAGTGAACTCTGGAGTAACATTCAGTACTTC. This translates into CASSELWSNIQYF.

The chain has TRBV7-2 and TRBJ1-4; D not resolved. With 2 bases removed from V and 7 bases from J, the gap between germline ends came to 8 bases. The germline V gene encodes CDR1 SGHTA and CDR2 FQGNSA. CDR3 size: 13 residues. CDR3 bases: TGTGCCAGCAGCTTAAGACTTAGTGAAAAACTGTTTTTT. Translated, it gives CASSLRLSEKLFF.

A remark on this clone: Other DNA variants within this sample encode the same CDR3. The chain is built from TRBV5-4 and TRBJ2-7, with 7 bases that match TRBD1. V shed 4 bases and J 5 bases; nucleotides not matched to a gene: 3. CDR1 and CDR2 (germline): SGHNT, YYREEE (reference sequence). The CDR3 totals 12 residues. The CDR3 sequence is CASSLDRDEQYF. CDR3 DNA: TGTGCCAGCAGCCTAGACAGGGACGAGCAGTACTTC.